This T cell receptor beta chain was documented in a study of vaccination and CD4 T cells after COVID-19. In the study overall: Sampling post-COVID took place a median around 99 days after diagnosis (range 35 to 161).

Stated treatment: approximately nine-day PBMC culture with coronavirus spike peptide pools or control peptides (ViraFEST assay). Cultured CD4+ T cells had their DNA profiled by the Oncomine TCR Beta short-read assay. MiXCR was run by TCRdb on the PCR reads, yielding one entry per CDR3 protein. The sample has 15,000 to 16,000 distinct CDR3 sequences, roughly 73% seen once. This CDR3 has 19 residues. V gave up 1 base and J gave up 6 bases; unmatched junction bases: 19. Germline values: CDR1 LGHNA, CDR2 YSLEER. The table lists this clonotype with a few counts. What it binds is unknown. Material for sequencing was CD4+ T cells from blood, cultured in vitro. This sequence originates from a human donor who had recovered from COVID-19. The J gene is TRBJ2-7, the V gene TRBV4-3; 9 nucleotides match TRBD2. CDR3 sequence reads: CASSQGIQWREGPRGEQYF. In DNA, the CDR3 is TGCGCCAGCAGCCAAGGGATCCAGTGGCGGGAGGGCCCTCGGGGCGAGCAGTACTTC.